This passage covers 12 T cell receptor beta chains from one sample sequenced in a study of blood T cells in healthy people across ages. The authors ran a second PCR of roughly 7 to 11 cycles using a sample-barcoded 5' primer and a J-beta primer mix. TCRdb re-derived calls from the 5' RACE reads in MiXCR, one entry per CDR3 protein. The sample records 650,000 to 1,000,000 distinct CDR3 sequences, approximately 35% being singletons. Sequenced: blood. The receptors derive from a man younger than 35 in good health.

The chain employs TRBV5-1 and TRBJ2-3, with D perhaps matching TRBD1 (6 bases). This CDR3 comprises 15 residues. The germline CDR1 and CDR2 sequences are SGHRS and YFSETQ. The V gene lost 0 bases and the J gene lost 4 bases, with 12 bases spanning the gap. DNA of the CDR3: TGCGCCAGCAGCTTGGTGGCTAGGGGGTCAGATACGCAGTATTTT. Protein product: CASSLVARGSDTQYF.

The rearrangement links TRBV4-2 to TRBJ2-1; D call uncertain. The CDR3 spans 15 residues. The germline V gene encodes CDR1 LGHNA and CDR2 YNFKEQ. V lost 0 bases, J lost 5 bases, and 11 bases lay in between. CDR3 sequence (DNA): TGTGCCAGCAGCCAAGAACTAACGGCTAACAATGAGCAGTTCTTC. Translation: CASSQELTANNEQFF.

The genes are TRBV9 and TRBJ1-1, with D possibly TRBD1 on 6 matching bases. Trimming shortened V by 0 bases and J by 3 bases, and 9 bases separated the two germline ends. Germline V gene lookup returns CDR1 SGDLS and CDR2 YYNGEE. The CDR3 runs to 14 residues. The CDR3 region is CASSVEGGHTEAFF. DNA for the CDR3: TGTGCCAGCAGCGTAGAGGGGGGCCACACTGAAGCTTTCTTT.

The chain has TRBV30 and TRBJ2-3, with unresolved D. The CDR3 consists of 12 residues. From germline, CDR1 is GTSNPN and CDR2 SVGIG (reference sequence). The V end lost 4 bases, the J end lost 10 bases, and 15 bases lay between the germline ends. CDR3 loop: CAWTGLGLAQYF. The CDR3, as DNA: TGTGCCTGGACAGGATTGGGCCTAGCGCAGTATTTT.

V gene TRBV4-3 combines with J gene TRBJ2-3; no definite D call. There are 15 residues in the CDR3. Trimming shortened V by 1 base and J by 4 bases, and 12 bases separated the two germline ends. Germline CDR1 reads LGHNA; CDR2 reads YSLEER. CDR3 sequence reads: CASSQGLMTADTQYF. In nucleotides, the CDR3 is TGCGCCAGCAGCCAAGGTCTGATGACCGCAGATACGCAGTATTTT.

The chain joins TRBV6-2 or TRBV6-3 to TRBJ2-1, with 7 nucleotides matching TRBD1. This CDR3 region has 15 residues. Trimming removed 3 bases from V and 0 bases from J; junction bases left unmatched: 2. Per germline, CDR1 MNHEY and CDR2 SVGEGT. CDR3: CASSYWDSSYNEQFF. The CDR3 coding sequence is TGTGCCAGCAGTTATTGGGACAGCTCCTACAATGAGCAGTTCTTC.

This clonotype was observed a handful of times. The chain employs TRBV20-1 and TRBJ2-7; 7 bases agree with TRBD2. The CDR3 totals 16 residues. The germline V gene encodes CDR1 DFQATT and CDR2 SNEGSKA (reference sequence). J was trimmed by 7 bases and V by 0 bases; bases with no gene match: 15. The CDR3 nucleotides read TGCAGTGCTAGAGAGGCACTAGCGCGCACTCACAATGAGCAGTACTTC. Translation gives CSAREALARTHNEQYF.

The CDR3 loop is CASSLAGQENTEAFF. In DNA form, the CDR3 reads TGCGCCAGCAGCTTAGCGGGACAGGAGAACACTGAAGCTTTCTTT. V and J are TRBV5-1 and TRBJ1-1, with 8 bases aligning to TRBD1. Per germline, CDR1 SGHRS and CDR2 YFSETQ. Trimming cost V 2 bases and J 1 base; bases outside gene matches: 4. This CDR3 region has 15 residues.

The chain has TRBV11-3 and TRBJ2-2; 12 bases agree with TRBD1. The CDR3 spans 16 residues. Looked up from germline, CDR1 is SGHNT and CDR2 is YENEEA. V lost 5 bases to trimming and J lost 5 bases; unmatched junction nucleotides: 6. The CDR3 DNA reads TGTGCCAGCAGCCCCGGGACAGGGGGCGATACCGGGGAGCTGTTTTTT. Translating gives CASSPGTGGDTGELFF.

The CDR3 DNA follows: TGTGCCAGCAGTGAATCAGGGAAGGAGACCCAGTACTTC. Amino acid sequence: CASSESGKETQYF. The rearrangement uses TRBV25-1 and TRBJ2-5, with TRBD1 as a possible D gene (5 bases). Trimming shortened V by 1 base and J by 5 bases, and 8 bases separated the two germline ends. From germline, CDR1 is MGHDK and CDR2 SYGVNS. The CDR3 sequence is 13 residues long.

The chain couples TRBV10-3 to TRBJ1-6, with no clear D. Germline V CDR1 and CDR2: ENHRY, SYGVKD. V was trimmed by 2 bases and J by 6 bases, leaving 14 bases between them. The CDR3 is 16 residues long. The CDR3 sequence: CAISERGTGSNSPLHF. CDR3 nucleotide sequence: TGTGCCATCAGTGAGCGGGGTACTGGGAGTAATTCACCCCTCCACTTT.

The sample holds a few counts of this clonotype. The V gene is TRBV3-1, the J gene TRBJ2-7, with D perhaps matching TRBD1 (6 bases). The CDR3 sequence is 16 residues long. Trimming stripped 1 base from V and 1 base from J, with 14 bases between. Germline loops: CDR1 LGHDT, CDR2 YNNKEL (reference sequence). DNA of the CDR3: TGTGCCAGCAGCCAAGCGTTCGACAGGCGATCCTACGAGCAGTACTTC. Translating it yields CASSQAFDRRSYEQYF.